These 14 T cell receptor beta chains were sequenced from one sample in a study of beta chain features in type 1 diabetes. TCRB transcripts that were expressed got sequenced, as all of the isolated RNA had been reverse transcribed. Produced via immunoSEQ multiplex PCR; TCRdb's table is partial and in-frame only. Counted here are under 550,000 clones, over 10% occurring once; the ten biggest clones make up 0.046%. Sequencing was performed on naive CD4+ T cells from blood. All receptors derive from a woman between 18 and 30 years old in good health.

CDR3 nucleotides: TGTGCCAGCAGCTTTAATTTGCGGGGCGCGCAGTATTTT. Translation gives CASSFNLRGAQYF. The rearrangement joins TRBV13 to TRBJ2-3; D might be TRBD2 (6 bases). The V gene lost 3 bases and the J gene lost 10 bases, with 14 bases spanning the gap. The CDR3 has 13 residues. Germline V gene lookup returns CDR1 PRHDT and CDR2 FYEKMQ (reference sequence).

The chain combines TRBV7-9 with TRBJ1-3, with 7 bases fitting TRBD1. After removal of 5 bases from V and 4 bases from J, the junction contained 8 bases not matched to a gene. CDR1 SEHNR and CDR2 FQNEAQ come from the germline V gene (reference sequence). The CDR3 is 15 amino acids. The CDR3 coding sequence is TGTGCCAGCAGCGTCTCAGGGGGTGGCGGAAACACCATATATTTT. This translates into CASSVSGGGGNTIYF. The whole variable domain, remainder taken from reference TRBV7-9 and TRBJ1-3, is DTGVSQNPRHKITKRGQNVTFRCDPISEHNRLYWYRQTLGQGPEFLTYFQNEAQLEKSRLLSDRFSAERPKGSFSTLEIQRTEQGDSAMYLCASSVSGGGGNTIYFGEGSWLTVV.

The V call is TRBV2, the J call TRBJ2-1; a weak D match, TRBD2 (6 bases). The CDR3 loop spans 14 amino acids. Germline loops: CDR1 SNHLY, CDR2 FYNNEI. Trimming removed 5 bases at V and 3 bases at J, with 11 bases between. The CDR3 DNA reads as TGTGCCAGCAGTCCGACTAGAGGCTACAATGAGCAGTTCTTC. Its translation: CASSPTRGYNEQFF.

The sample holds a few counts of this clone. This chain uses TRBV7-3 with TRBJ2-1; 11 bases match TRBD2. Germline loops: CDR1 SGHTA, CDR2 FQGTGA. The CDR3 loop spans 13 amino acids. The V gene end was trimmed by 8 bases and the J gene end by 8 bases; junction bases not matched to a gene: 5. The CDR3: CASRLAGRDEQFF. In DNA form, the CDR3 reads TGTGCCAGCCGACTAGCGGGGAGGGATGAGCAGTTCTTC. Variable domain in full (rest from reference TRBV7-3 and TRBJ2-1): GAGVSQTPSNKVTEKGKYVELRCDPISGHTALYWYRQSLGQGPEFLIYFQGTGAADDSGLPNDRFFAVRPEGSVSTLKIQRTERGDSAVYLCASRLAGRDEQFFGPGTRLTVL.

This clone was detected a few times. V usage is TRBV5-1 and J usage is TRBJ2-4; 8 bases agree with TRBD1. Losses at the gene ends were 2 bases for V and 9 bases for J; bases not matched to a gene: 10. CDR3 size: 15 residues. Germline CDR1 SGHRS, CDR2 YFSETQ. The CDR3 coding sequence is TGCGCCAGCAGCTTAAAGGACAGGGCCACTAGCATTCAGTACTTC. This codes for CASSLKDRATSIQYF.

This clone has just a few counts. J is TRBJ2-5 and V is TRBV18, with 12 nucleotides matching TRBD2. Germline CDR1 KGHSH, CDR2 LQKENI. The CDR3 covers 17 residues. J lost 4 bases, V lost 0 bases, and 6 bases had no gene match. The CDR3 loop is CASSPPRLAGVRETQYF. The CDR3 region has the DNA TGTGCCAGCTCACCACCGAGACTAGCGGGAGTACGAGAGACCCAGTACTTC. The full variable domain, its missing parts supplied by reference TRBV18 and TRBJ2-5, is NAGVMQNPRHLVRRRGQEARLRCSPMKGHSHVYWYRQLPEEGLKFMVYLQKENIIDESGMPKERFSAEFPKEGPSILRIQQVVRGDSAAYFCASSPPRLAGVRETQYFGPGTRLLVL.

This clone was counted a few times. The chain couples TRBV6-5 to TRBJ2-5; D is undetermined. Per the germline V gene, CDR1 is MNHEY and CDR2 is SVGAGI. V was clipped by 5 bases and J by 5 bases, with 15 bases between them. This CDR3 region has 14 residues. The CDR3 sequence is CASSPSYPGETQYF. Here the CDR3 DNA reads TGTGCCAGCAGTCCTTCCTACCCTGGGGAGACCCAGTACTTC.

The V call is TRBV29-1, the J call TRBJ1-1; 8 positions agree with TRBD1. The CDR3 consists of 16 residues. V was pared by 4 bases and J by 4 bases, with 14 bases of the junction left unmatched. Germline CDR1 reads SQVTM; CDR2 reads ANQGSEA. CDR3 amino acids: CSVAPRHGQGSTEAFF. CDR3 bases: TGCAGCGTTGCGCCCCGCCACGGACAGGGTAGCACTGAAGCTTTCTTT.

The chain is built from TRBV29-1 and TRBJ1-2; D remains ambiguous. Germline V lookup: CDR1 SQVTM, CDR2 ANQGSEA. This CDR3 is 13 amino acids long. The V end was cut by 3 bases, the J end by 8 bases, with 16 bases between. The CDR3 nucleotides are TGCAGCGTTGAGCTTCTTCGGGTTGGCGGCTACACCTTC. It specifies CSVELLRVGGYTF. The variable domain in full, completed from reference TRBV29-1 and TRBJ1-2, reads SAVISQKPSRDICQRGTSLTIQCQVDSQVTMMFWYRQQPGQSLTLIATANQGSEATYESGFVIDKFPISRPNLTFSTLTVSNMSPEDSSIYLCSVELLRVGGYTFGSGTRLTVV.

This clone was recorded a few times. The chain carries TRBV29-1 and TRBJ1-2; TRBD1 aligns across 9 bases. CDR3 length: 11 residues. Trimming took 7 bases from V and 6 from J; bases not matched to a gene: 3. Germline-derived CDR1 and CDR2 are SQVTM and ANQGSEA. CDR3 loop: CSGTGANGYTF. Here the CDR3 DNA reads TGCAGCGGGACAGGGGCGAATGGCTACACCTTC.

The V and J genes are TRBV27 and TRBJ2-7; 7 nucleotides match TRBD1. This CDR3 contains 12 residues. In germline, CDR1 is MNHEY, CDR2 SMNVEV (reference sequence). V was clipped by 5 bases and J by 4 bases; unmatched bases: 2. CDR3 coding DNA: TGTGCCAGCAGTCCACAGGGGTACGAGCAGTACGTC. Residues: CASSPQGYEQYV.

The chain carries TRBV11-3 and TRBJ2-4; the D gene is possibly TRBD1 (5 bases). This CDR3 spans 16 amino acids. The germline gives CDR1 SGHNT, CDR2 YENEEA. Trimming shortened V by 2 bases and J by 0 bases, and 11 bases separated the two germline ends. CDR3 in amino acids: CASSLSGNLAKNIQYF. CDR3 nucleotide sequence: TGTGCCAGCAGCTTATCAGGGAATCTAGCCAAAAACATTCAGTACTTC.

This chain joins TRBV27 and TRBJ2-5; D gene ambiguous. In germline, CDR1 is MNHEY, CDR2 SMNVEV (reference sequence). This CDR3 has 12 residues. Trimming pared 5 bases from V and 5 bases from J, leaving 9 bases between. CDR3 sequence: CASSSVGETQYF. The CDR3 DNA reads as TGTGCCAGCAGTAGCGTTGGGGAGACCCAGTACTTC.

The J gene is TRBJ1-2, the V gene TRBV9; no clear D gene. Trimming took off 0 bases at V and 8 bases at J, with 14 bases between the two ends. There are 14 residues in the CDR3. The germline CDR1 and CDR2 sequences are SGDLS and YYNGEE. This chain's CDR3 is CASSVVGGYGGYTF. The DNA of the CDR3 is TGTGCCAGCAGCGTAGTAGGAGGGTACGGAGGCTACACCTTC.